This T cell receptor (beta chain) emerged from a study of breast tumors, draining lymph nodes, adjacent tissues. General study points: Compared with lymph nodes, tumors were less diverse; compared with nontumor tissue, more.

The CDR3 is 16 residues long. Germline V gene sequence: CDR1 MNHNY, CDR2 SVGAGI (reference sequence). V lost 2 bases, J lost 4 bases, and 16 bases lay in between. This clonotype showed up many times. Its antigen is still unknown. The lymph nodes were axillary draining lymph nodes from breast cancer patients. Each CDR3 protein is one row after TCRdb ran MiXCR on the multiplex PCR reads. The profile covers around 140,000 distinct CDR3 sequences, with around 22% appearing a single time and roughly 2.6% taken by the ten largest. The chain couples TRBV6-6 to TRBJ2-3, with D possibly being TRBD2 (6 bases). The sequenced material came from axillary lymph node tissue. The origin of this receptor is a female donor with breast cancer. Some clones in this sample may be carry-over from other donors' samples. The CDR3 sequence: CASSYPVGRDADTQYF. The CDR3 DNA sequence: TGTGCCAGCAGTTACCCTGTTGGGCGGGACGCAGATACGCAGTATTTT.